These 15 T cell receptor beta chains came from one sample sequenced in a study of T cells in Graves' hyperthyroidism and ophthalmopathy. Amplified TCR beta CDR3 regions came from RNA transcripts. An initial round of RT-PCR targeting the TCR CDR3 relied on the HTBI primer set. TCRdb analysed the multiplex PCR reads with MiXCR anew, one entry per CDR3 protein. Among approximately 370,000 distinct CDR3 sequences listed, about 15% were seen once. The sample taken for sequencing was blood. The receptors originated from a woman in her twenties or thirties with Graves' hyperthyroidism.

The rearrangement uses TRBV18 and TRBJ2-7, with a weak D call TRBD2 (6 bases). V was pared by 4 bases and J by 3 bases, with 16 bases between. Germline V gene lookup returns CDR1 KGHSH and CDR2 LQKENI. CDR3 length: 15 residues. The CDR3 protein is CASSLGGSRDYEQYF. CDR3 coding DNA: TGTGCCAGCTCACTGGGAGGTAGCCGGGACTACGAGCAGTACTTC.

V gene TRBV7-8 combines with J gene TRBJ1-3; no firm D call. The V and J ends lost 0 bases and 0 bases respectively, with 6 bases between them. The CDR3 loop spans 15 amino acids. Germline V gives CDR1 SGHVS, CDR2 FQNEAQ. The CDR3 DNA sequence: TGTGCCAGCAGCTTAGCGGGATACTCTGGAAACACCATATATTTT. Its protein is CASSLAGYSGNTIYF.

The V and J genes are TRBV12-3 or TRBV12-4 and TRBJ2-2, with 7 bases lining up with TRBD2. J gave up 5 bases and V 4 bases, and 10 bases lay outside the gene matches. The CDR3 covers 16 residues. The DNA of the CDR3 is TGTGCCAGCAGTTCCCCCCGCGGGAGAAATACCGGGGAGCTGTTTTTT. Residues: CASSSPRGRNTGELFF.

V is TRBV24-1 and J is TRBJ2-2; no clear D gene. Trimming pared 3 bases from V and 3 bases from J, leaving 22 bases between. Looked up from germline, CDR1 is KGHDR and CDR2 is SFDVKD. This CDR3 is 19 amino acids long. The CDR3 DNA reads as TGTGCCACCAGTGATGTCGAGCGCTTGGGTTATCGGGACACCGGGGAGCTGTTTTTT. Its translation: CATSDVERLGYRDTGELFF.

The table lists this clonotype with a count of one. The rearrangement joins TRBV6-1 to TRBJ2-5, with a possible D match to TRBD2 (6 bases). The CDR3 spans 15 residues. Per germline, CDR1 MNHNS and CDR2 SASEGT. V shed 5 bases and J shed 1 base, with 14 bases lying between them. The CDR3 reads CASSQLGGAQETQYF. CDR3 sequence (DNA): TGTGCCAGCAGTCAGTTGGGGGGAGCCCAAGAGACCCAGTACTTC.

The table lists this clonotype with a few counts. The CDR3 does not close with the conserved phenylalanine or tryptophan, likely indicating a read error. This chain joins TRBV28 and TRBJ2-1, with D tentatively TRBD1 or TRBD2 (5 bases each). Germline V gives CDR1 MDHEN, CDR2 SYDVKM. The V end was cut by 3 bases, the J end by 0 bases, with 12 bases between. The CDR3 runs to 16 residues. DNA of the CDR3: TGTGCCAGCAGTTTTTGGGGGAGCGTCTCCTACAATGAGCAGTTCCTC. It is translated as CASSFWGSVSYNEQFL.

This clonotype was seen repeatedly, ten times or more. DNA for the CDR3: TGTGCCAGCAGTTTACGGGGAAAAATGAACACTGAAGCTTTCTTT. Encoded protein: CASSLRGKMNTEAFF. The V call is TRBV28, the J call TRBJ1-1; D gene uncertain. Deletions cut 2 bases from V and 0 bases from J, with 10 bases between. In germline, CDR1 is MDHEN, CDR2 SYDVKM. CDR3 length: 15 residues.

The V call is TRBV6-1, the J call TRBJ2-2; TRBD2 matches at 8 bases. This CDR3 contains 17 residues. Looked up from germline, CDR1 is MNHNS and CDR2 is SASEGT. Losses at the gene ends were 6 bases for V and 0 bases for J; bases not matched to a gene: 9. The CDR3: CASSQAGDWTNTGELFF. In DNA, the CDR3 is TGTGCCAGCAGCCAAGCGGGGGACTGGACGAACACCGGGGAGCTGTTTTTT.

The sample holds many counts of this clonotype. V is TRBV20-1 and J is TRBJ2-7; D is uncertain. Germline V lookup: CDR1 DFQATT, CDR2 SNEGSKA (reference sequence). The CDR3 spans 11 residues. V was shortened by 0 bases and J by 6 bases, with 6 bases between the two germline ends. The DNA for the CDR3 is TGCAGTGCTAGAGATTGGCCCGAGCAGTACTTC. Translating gives CSARDWPEQYF.

This clonotype was recorded many times. The chain carries TRBV5-5 and TRBJ1-2; TRBD1 matches at 7 bases. The germline CDR1 and CDR2 sequences are SGHKS and YYEKEE (reference sequence). CDR3 length: 15 amino acids. The V segment lost 4 bases and the J segment 4 bases; nucleotides outside the gene matches: 10. CDR3 sequence (DNA): TGTGCCAGCAGCACTACCGGGACAGCTACCTATGGCTACACCTTC. This gives the protein CASSTTGTATYGYTF.

This clonotype was picked up many times. The chain carries TRBV7-8 and TRBJ2-3; no reliable D call. The CDR3 sequence is 14 residues long. Trimming took 0 bases from V and 0 from J, leaving 4 bases between them. Germline lookup yields CDR1 SGHVS and CDR2 FQNEAQ. The CDR3 bases are TGTGCCAGCAGCTTAGCCTCGAGCACAGATACGCAGTATTTT. It specifies CASSLASSTDTQYF.

This chain connects TRBV5-5 to TRBJ1-2; D is perhaps TRBD1 (5 bases). Trimming left V 0 bases short and J 6 bases short, with 18 bases between. This CDR3 is 16 amino acids long. Per the germline V gene, CDR1 is SGHKS and CDR2 is YYEKEE (reference sequence). The CDR3 DNA is TGTGCCAGCAGCTTGGCGCGGGGCCTGGGGAGGAATGGCTACACCTTC. It encodes CASSLARGLGRNGYTF.

The chain uses TRBV7-6 and TRBJ2-5; weak D call: TRBD1 (6 bases). Germline V CDR1 and CDR2: SGHVS, FNYEAQ. The V end lost 5 bases, the J end lost 4 bases, and 20 bases lay between the germline ends. The CDR3 covers 16 residues. The CDR3 coding sequence is TGTGCCAGCAGCCGCGCAGGGGTAGCTCGCAGAGAGACCCAGTACTTC. Protein sequence: CASSRAGVARRETQYF.

V gene TRBV9 combines with J gene TRBJ1-2; 10 bases line up with TRBD1. CDR1 and CDR2 (germline): SGDLS, YYNGEE. The CDR3 is 16 residues long. With V trimmed by 3 bases and J by 6 bases, 11 bases remained unmatched. CDR3 sequence: CASSGGPGTGVDGYTF. In nucleotides, the CDR3 is TGTGCCAGCAGCGGCGGCCCCGGGACAGGGGTTGATGGCTACACCTTC.

This clonotype was seen ten or more times. The rearrangement links TRBV12-3 or TRBV12-4 to TRBJ1-5; no definite D call. Trimming removed 5 bases at V and 4 bases at J, with 12 bases between. The CDR3 extends over 14 amino acids. CDR3 sequence reads: CASSKQGLNQPQHF. For the CDR3, the DNA is TGTGCCAGCAGTAAACAAGGGTTGAATCAGCCCCAGCATTTT.